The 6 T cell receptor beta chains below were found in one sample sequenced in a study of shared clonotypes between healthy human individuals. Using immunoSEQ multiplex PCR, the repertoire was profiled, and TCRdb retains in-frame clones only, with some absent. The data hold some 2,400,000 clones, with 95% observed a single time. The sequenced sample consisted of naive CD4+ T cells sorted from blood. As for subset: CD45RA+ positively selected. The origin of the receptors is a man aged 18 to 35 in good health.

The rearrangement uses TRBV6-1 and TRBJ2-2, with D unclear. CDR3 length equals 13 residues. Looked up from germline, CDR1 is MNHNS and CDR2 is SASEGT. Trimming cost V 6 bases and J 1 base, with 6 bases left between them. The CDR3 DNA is TGTGCCAGCAGACAGAAGAACACCGGGGAGCTGTTTTTT. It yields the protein CASRQKNTGELFF.

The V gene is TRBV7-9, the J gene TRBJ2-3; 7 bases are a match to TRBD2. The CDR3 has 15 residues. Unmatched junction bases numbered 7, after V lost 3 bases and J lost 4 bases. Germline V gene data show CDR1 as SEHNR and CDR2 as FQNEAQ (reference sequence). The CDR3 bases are TGTGCCAGCAGCTTCGGGACTACATTGGCAGATACGCAGTATTTT. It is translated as CASSFGTTLADTQYF.

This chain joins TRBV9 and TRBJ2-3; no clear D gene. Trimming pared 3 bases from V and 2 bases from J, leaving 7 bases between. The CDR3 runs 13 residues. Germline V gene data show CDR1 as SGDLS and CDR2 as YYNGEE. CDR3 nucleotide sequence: TGTGCCAGCAGCGCCCGGCCCACAGATACGCAGTATTTT. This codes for CASSARPTDTQYF.

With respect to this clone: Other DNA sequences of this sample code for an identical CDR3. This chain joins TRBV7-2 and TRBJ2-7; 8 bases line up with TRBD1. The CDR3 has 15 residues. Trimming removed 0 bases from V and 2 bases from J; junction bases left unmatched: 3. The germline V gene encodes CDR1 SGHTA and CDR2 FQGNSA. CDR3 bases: TGTGCCAGCAGCTTAGCCGGGACAGGCGCCTACGAGCAGTACTTC. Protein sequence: CASSLAGTGAYEQYF.

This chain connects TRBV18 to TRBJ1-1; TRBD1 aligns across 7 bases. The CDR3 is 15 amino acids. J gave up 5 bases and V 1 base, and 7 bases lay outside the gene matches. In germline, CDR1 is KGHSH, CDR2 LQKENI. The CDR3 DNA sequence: TGTGCCAGCTCACCACGCCAGGGGGATCGGACTGAAGCTTTCTTT. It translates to CASSPRQGDRTEAFF.

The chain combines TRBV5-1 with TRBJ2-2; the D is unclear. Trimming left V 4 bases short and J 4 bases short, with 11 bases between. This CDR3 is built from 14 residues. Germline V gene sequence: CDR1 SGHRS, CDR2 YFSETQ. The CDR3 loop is CASSPRVSTGELFF. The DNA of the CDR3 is TGCGCCAGCAGCCCCCGGGTTTCCACCGGGGAGCTGTTTTTT.